This TCR beta chain was captured in a study of T cells after posttransplantation cyclophosphamide (dated by TCRdb to between 2015 and 2016). Regarding the complete study: T cell repertoire reconstitution was tracked by TRB sequencing after myeloablative bone marrow transplantation in which posttransplantation cyclophosphamide was used as GVHD prophylaxis. Because TRA and TRB clonality were tightly correlated in 8 or 9 samples, subsequent TCR analyses were focused on TRB only. Blood from every one of the 30 to 35 PTCy patients who had 1-year posttransplant specimens underwent TRB sequencing. Public TRB sequences were queried against a database of over 3,000 sequences associated with responses to pathogens, tumor antigens, self-antigens and alloantigens. In 3 patients, up to roughly 3 additional blood samples taken between 2 and 5.2 years after transplant also underwent TRB sequencing, as did pretransplant blood from 4 patients. Antigen receptor sequencing covered samples from some 35 PTCy-treated patients and 16 of their related bone marrow donors.

Relative to germline, V is missing 8 bases and J is missing 6 bases, with 13 bases of the junction outside any gene match. The CDR3 runs 16 amino acids, cysteine and phenylalanine included. The retained sequence is limited to the CDR3, 48 bases, with the frame set at the first base. CDR1 and CDR2, per the germline V gene, are LGHNT and FRNRAP. This specimen's treatment or condition label, interpreted: high-dose cyclophosphamide on days +3 and +4 as single-agent GVHD prophylaxis. PTCy patients received busulfan and fludarabine conditioning, a related or unrelated marrow graft, and cyclophosphamide on days +3 and +4. The PTCy-treated patients were drawn from a prospective, multi-institutional clinical trial. Mononuclear cells from peripheral blood and bone marrow were separated by Ficoll-Hypaque density centrifugation and then cryopreserved. Genomic DNA was used for TRB sequencing, which was performed with the immunoSEQ assay at survey resolution or with the hsTCRB kit. For the original study's pipeline: The immunoSEQ software handled initial read processing, and the LymphoSeq R package was used for repertoire analyses. For each TRB dataset, clonality was calculated as 1 minus normalized Shannon entropy, and the Gini coefficient was computed as well. Phenotypes of unsorted samples were inferred by mapping TRB sequences from sorted subsets of the recipient or donor onto unsorted samples of the same recipient. Imported from immuneACCESS, the table was reduced by TCRdb to in-frame sequences with V and J called. These copies leave out some clones; in studies compared against another copy, an unresolved V gene accounts for under half, and the cause of the remainder is not known. Clone size and the V and J calls come from that table; the DNA yielded D and trimming. The sample table records 23,000 or so clones; roughly nine tenths of these occur just once. 9% to 13% of the sample lies in the top ten.

Worth noting for this clone: Which antigen it targets is not known. The sample holds no much larger clone one base away, and base qualities are not on file.

General findings and caveats noted by the study authors: At 1-2 months, donor-recipient similarity was low but rose over the first year, and the later blood repertoires were often dominated by donor CD8+ memory clones. The TRB repertoires of T cells infiltrating skin or GI tract showed only limited overlap with the TRB repertoires of T cells in blood. Across 45 patients, recipient CMV seropositivity and CMV reactivation were highly associated with TRB clonality; PTCy diversity was similar to CNI/methotrexate controls.

The TCR comes from a female patient between 25 and 45 years old who received an allogeneic stem cell transplant from an unrelated donor, was CMV-positive, and had no GVHD. Following transplantation, T cells from the graft donor may be among those present. The source was PBMCs, collected after allogeneic stem cell transplant with posttransplant cyclophosphamide. Rearrangement joined TRBV12-5 to TRBJ2-2, with 9 bases in between that match TRBD1. The nucleotides are TGTGCTAGTCAAGATCCGGGACAGGGAGTTCCCGGGGAGCTGTTTTTT. This is translated as CASQDPGQGVPGELFF.